The entry below gives a single T cell receptor (beta chain) sequence along with its context. Documented time point: pre-treatment sample, taken before nivolumab and TIL therapy. Sequencing used immunoSEQ v3. Here immunoSEQ multiplex PCR was the method, and the copy in TCRdb shows in-frame clones only, minus some. This repertoire shows around 33,000 clones, around three quarters found once; its top ten account for around 2.9%. The CDR3 has 14 residues. Germline values: CDR1 MNHEY, CDR2 SVGAGI. V trimming: 4 bases; J trimming: 5 bases; junction bases outside the gene matches: 6. The record originates from a study of TIL therapy for anti-PD-1-resistant metastatic lung cancer.

The gene calls are TRBV6-5 and TRBJ2-5, with 8 positions matching TRBD1. This receptor was identified in a woman aged 30-79 years with non-small cell lung cancer. Sequences were derived from blood, sampled at baseline. CDR3 sequence (DNA): TGTGCCAGCAGTTCCTGGACAGGGAGGGAGACCCAGTACTTC. Translation: CASSSWTGRETQYF.